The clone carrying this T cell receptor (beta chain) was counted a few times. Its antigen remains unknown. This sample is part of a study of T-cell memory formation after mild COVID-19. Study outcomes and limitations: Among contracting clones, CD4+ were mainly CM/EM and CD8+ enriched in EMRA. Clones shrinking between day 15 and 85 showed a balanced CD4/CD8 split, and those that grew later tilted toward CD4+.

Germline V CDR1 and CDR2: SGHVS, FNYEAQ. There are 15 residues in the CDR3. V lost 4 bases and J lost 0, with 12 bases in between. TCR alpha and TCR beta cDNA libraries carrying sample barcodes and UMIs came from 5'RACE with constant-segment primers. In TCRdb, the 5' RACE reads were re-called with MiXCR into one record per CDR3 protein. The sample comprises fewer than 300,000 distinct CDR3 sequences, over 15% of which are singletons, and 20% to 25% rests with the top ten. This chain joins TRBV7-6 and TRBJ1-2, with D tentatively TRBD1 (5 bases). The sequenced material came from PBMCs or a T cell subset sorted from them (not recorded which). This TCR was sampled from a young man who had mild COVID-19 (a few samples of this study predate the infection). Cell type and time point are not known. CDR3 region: CASSSRGRANYGYTF. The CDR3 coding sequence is TGTGCCAGCAGCTCTAGGGGCAGGGCTAACTATGGCTACACCTTC.